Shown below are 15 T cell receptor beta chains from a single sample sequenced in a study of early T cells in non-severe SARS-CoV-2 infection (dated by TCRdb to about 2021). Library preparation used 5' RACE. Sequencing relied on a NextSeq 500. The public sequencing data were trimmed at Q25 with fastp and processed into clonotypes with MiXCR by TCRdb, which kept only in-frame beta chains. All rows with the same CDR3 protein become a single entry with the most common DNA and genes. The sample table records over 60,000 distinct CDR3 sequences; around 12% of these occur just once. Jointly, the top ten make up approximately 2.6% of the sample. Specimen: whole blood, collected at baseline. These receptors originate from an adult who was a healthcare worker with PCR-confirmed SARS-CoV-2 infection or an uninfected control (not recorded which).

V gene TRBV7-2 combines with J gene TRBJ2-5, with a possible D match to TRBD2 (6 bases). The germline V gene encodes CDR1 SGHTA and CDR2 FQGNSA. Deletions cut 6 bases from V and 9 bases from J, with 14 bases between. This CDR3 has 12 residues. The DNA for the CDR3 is TGTGCCAGCAGTCCAGGACTATCCCCCCAGTACTTC. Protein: CASSPGLSPQYF.

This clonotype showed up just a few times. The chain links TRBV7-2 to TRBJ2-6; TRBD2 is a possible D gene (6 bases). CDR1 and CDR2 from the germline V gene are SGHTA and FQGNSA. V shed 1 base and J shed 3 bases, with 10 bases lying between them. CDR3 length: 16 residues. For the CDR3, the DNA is TGTGCCAGCAGCTTAGGGGACTGGGTTGGGGCCAACGTCCTGACTTTC. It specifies CASSLGDWVGANVLTF.

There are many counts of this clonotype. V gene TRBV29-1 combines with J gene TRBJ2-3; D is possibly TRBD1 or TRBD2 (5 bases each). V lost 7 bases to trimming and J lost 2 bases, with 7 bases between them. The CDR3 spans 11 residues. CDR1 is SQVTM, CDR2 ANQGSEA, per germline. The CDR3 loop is CSAGTTDTQYF. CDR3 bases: TGCAGCGCTGGGACCACAGATACGCAGTATTTT.

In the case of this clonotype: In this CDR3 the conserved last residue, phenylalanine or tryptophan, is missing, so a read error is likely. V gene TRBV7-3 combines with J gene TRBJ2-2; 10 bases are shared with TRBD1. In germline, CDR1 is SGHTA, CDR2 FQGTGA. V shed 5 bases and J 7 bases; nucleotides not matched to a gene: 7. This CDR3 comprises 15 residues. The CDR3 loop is CASSTDRGRIGELFL. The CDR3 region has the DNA TGTGCCAGCAGCACCGACAGGGGGCGGATCGGGGAGCTGTTTTTA.

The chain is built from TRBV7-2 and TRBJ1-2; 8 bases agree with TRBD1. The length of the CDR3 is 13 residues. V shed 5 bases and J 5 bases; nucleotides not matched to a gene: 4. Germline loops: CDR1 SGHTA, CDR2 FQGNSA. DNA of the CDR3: TGTGCCAGCAGCCTGCAGGGGGCATATGGCTACACCTTC. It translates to CASSLQGAYGYTF.

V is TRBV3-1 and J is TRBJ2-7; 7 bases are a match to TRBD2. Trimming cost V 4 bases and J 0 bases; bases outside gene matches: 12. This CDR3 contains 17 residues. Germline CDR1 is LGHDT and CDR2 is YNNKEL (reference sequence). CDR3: CASSRREGILSSYEQYF. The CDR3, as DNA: TGTGCCAGCAGCCGAAGGGAGGGGATTCTAAGCTCCTACGAGCAGTACTTC.

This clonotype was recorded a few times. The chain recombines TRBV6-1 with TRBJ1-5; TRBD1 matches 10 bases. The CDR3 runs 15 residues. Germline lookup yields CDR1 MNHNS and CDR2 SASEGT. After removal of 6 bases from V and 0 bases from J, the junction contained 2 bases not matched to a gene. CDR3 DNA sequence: TGTGCCAGCAGCCGGGACAGGGGTAGCAATCAGCCCCAGCATTTT. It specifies CASSRDRGSNQPQHF.

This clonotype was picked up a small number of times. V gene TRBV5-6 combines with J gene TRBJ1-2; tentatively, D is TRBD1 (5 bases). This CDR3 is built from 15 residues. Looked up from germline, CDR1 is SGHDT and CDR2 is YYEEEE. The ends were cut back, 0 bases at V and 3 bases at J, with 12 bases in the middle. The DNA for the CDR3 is TGTGCCAGCAGCTTGGTAACAGGAGGGGACTATGGCTACACCTTC. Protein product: CASSLVTGGDYGYTF. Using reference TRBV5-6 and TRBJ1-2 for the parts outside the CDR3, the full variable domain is DAGVTQSPTHLIKTRGQQVTLRCSPKSGHDTVSWYQQALGQGPQFIFQYYEEEERQRGNFPDRFSGHQFPNYSSELNVNALLLGDSALYLCASSLVTGGDYGYTFGSGTRLTVV.

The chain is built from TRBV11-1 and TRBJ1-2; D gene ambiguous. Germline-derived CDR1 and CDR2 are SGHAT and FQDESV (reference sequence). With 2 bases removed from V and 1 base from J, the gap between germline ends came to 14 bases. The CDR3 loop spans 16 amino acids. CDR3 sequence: CASSLSSRSINYGYTF. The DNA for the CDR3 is TGTGCCAGCAGCTTATCCTCAAGATCTATTAACTATGGCTACACCTTC.

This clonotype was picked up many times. The CDR3 DNA sequence: TGTGCCAGCAGTACAGGGAACAATCAGCCCCAGCATTTT. It specifies CASSTGNNQPQHF. V gene TRBV9 combines with J gene TRBJ1-5; tentatively, D is TRBD1 (6 bases). There are 13 residues in the CDR3. Germline lookup yields CDR1 SGDLS and CDR2 YYNGEE. The V end was cut by 5 bases, the J end by 3 bases, with 9 bases between.

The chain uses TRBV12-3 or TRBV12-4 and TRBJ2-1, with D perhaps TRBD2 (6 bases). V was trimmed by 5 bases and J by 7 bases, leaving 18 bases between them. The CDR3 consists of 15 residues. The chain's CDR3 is CASSPRLVPGNEQFF. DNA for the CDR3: TGTGCCAGCAGTCCTAGACTAGTTCCAGGTAATGAGCAGTTCTTC.

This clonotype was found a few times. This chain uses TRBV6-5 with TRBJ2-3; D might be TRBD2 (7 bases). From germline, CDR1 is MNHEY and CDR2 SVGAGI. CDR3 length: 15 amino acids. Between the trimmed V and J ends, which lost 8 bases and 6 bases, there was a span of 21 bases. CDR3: CASRDARGGRDTQYF. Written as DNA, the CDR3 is TGTGCCAGCCGCGACGCAAGGGGGGGCCGTGATACGCAGTATTTT.

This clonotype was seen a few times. CDR3 nucleotide sequence: TGCAGTGCTATGGGACAGGGGGCCTACGAGCAGTACTTC. It translates to CSAMGQGAYEQYF. This chain links TRBV20-1 with TRBJ2-7; 11 positions match TRBD1. Looked up from germline, CDR1 is DFQATT and CDR2 is SNEGSKA (reference sequence). V was pared by 4 bases and J by 2 bases, with 1 base of the junction left unmatched. This CDR3 comprises 13 residues.

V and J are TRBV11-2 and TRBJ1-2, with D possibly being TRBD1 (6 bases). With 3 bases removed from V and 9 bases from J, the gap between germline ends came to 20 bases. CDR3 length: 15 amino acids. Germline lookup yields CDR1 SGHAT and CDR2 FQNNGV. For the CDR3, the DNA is TGTGCCAGCAGCTTCGGAGTCAAGGGGACAAGTAGCTACACCTTC. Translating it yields CASSFGVKGTSSYTF.

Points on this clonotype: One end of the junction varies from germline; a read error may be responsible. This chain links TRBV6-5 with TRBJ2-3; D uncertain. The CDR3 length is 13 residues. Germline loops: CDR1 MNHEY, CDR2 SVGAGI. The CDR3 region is CASGRTSTDTQYF. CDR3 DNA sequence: TGTGCCAGCGGGCGTACAAGCACTGATACGCAGTATTTT.